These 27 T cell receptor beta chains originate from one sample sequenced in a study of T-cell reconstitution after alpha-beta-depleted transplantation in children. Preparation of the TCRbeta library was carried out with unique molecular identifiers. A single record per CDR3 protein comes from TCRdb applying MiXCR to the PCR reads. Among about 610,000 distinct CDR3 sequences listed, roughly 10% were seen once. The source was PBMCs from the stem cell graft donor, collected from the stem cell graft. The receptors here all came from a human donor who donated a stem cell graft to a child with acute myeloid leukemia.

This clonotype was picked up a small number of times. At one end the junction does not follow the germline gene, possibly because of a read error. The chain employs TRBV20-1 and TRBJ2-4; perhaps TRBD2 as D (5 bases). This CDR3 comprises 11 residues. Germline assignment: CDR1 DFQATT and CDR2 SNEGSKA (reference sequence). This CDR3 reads CSARDGGLDFF. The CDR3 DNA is TGCAGTGCTAGAGATGGCGGGTTGGATTTCTTC.

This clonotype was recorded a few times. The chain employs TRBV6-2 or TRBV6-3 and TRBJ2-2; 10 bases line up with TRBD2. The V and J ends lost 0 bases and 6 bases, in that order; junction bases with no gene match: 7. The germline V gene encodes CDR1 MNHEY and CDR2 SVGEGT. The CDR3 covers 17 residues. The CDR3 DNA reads TGTGCCAGCAGTTACTCAGCGGGAGGGCCTGTGGCCGGGGAGCTGTTTTTT. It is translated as CASSYSAGGPVAGELFF.

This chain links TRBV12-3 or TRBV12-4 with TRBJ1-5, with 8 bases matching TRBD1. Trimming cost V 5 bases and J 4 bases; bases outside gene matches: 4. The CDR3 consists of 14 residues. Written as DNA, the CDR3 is TGTGCCAGCAGTAAACGGACAGGGAATCAGCCCCAGCATTTT. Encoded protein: CASSKRTGNQPQHF.

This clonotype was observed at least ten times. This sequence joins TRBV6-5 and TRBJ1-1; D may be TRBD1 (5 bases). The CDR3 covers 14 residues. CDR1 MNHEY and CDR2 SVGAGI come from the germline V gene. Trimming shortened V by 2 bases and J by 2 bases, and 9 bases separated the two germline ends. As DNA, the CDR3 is TGTGCCAGCAGTTACATAAGGGGAAACACTGAAGCTTTCTTT. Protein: CASSYIRGNTEAFF.

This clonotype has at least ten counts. CDR3 sequence reads: CSVLPGQVNTGELFF. CDR3 coding DNA: TGCAGCGTTCTACCCGGACAGGTCAACACCGGGGAGCTGTTTTTT. The V and J genes are TRBV29-1 and TRBJ2-2; 7 positions agree with TRBD1. The CDR3 extends over 15 amino acids. CDR1 is SQVTM and CDR2 is ANQGSEA in the germline V gene. V lost 5 bases, J lost 2 bases, and 8 bases stayed unmatched.

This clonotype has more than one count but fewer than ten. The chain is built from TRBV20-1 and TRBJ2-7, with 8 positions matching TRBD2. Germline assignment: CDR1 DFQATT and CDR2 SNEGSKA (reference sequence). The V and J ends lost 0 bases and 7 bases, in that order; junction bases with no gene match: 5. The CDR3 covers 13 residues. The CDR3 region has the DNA TGCAGTGCTAGAGAACTAGCGGAGAGAGAGCAGTACTTC. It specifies CSARELAEREQYF.

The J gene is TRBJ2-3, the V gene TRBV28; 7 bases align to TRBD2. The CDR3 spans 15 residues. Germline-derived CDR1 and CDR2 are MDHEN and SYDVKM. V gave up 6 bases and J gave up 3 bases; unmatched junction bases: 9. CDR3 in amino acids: CASSGSGIGTDTQYF. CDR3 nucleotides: TGTGCCAGCAGCGGAAGCGGGATTGGGACAGATACGCAGTATTTT. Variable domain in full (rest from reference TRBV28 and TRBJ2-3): DVKVTQSSRYLVKRTGEKVFLECVQDMDHENMFWYRQDPGLGLRLIYFSYDVKMKEKGDIPEGYSVSREKKERFSLILESASTNQTSMYLCASSGSGIGTDTQYFGPGTRLTVL.

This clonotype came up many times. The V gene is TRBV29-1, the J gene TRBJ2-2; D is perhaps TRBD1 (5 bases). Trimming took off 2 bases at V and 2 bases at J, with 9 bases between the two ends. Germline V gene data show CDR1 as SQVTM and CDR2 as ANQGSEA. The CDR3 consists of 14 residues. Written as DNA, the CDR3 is TGCAGCGTTGAAAGGGGCCGTAACACCGGGGAGCTGTTTTTT. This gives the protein CSVERGRNTGELFF.

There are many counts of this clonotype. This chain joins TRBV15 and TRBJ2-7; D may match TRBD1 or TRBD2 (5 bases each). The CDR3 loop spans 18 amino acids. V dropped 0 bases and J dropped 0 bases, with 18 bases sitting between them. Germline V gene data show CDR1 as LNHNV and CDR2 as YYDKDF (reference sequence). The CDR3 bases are TGTGCCACCAGCAGAGACCTCAAGGGGAGCGGAAGCTCCTACGAGCAGTACTTC. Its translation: CATSRDLKGSGSSYEQYF.

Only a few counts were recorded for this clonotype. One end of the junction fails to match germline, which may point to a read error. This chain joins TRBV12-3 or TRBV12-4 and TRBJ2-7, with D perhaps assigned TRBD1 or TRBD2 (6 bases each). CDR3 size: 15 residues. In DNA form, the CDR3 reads TGTGCCAGCAGTTTAGTGCAGGGGTACGGGAGACCATACGACTTC. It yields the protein CASSLVQGYGRPYDF.

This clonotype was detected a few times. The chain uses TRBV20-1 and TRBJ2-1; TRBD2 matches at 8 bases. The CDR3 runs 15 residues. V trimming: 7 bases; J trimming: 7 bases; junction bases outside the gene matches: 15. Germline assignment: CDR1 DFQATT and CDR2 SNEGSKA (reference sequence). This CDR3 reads CSVLDSGLGNNEQFF. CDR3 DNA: TGCAGTGTCCTTGACTCGGGACTAGGAAATAATGAGCAGTTCTTC.

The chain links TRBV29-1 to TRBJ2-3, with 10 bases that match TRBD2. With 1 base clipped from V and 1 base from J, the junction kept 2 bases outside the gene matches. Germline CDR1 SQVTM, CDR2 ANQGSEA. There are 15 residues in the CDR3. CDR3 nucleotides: TGCAGCGTTGAAGTTGGGACTAGCGGCACAGATACGCAGTATTTT. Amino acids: CSVEVGTSGTDTQYF.

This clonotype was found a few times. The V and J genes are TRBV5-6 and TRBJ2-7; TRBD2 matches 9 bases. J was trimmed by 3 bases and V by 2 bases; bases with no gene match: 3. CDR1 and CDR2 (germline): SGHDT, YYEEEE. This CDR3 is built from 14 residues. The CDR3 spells CASSFSGSDYEQYF. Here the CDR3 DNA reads TGTGCCAGCAGCTTTAGCGGGAGTGACTACGAGCAGTACTTC.

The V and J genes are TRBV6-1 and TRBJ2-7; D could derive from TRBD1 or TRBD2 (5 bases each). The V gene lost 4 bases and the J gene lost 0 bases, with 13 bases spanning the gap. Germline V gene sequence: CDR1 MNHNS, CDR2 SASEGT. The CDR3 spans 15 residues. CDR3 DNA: TGTGCCAGCAGTGCCGCTGGGACCGACTCCTACGAGCAGTACTTC. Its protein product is CASSAAGTDSYEQYF.

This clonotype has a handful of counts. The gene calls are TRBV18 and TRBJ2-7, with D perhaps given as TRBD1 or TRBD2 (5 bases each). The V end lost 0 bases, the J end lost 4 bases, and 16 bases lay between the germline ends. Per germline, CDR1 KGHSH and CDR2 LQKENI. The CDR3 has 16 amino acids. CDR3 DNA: TGTGCCAGCTCACCACCGGGAGCAGGGCTTATTTACGAGCAGTACTTC. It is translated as CASSPPGAGLIYEQYF.

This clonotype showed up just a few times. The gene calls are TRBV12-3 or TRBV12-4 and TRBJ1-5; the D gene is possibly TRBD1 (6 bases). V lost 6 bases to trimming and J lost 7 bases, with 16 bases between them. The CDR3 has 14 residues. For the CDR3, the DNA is TGTGCCAGCAGAGATCAGGGGAACGGGCAGCCCCAGCATTTT. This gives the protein CASRDQGNGQPQHF.

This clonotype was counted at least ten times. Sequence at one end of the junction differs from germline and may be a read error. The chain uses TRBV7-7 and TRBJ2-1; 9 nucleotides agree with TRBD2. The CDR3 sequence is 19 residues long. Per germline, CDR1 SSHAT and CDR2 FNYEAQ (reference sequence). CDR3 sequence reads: CASRQLLAGPETAYNEQFF. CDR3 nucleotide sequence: TGTGCTAGCAGACAATTACTAGCGGGCCCAGAAACCGCCTACAATGAGCAGTTCTTC.

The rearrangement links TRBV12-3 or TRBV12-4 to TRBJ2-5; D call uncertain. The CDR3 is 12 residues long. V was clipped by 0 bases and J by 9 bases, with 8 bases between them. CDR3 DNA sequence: TGTGCCAGCAGTTTAGCTAACCTGCCCCAGTACTTC. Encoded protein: CASSLANLPQYF.

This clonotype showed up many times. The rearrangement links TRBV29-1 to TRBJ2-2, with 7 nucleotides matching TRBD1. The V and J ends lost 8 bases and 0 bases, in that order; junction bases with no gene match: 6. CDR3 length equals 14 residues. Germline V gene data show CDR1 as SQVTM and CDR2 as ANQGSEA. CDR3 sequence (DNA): TGCAGCCTAAGGACAGGAGCGAACACCGGGGAGCTGTTTTTT. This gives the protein CSLRTGANTGELFF.

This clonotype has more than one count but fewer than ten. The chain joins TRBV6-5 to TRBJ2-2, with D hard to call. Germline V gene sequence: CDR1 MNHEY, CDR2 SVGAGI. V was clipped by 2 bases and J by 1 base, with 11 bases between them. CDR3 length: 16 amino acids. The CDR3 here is CASSYVLAENTGELFF. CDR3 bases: TGTGCCAGCAGTTACGTCTTAGCTGAGAACACCGGGGAGCTGTTTTTT.

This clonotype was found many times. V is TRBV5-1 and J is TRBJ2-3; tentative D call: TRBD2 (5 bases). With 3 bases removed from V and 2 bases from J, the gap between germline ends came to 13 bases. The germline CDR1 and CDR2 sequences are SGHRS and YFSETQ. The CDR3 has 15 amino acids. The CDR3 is CASSSGLSFTDTQYF. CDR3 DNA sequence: TGCGCCAGCAGCTCCGGACTTTCATTCACAGATACGCAGTATTTT. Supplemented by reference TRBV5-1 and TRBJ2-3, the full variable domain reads KAGVTQTPRYLIKTRGQQVTLSCSPISGHRSVSWYQQTPGQGLQFLFEYFSETQRNKGNFPGRFSGRQFSNSRSEMNVSTLELGDSALYLCASSSGLSFTDTQYFGPGTRLTVL.

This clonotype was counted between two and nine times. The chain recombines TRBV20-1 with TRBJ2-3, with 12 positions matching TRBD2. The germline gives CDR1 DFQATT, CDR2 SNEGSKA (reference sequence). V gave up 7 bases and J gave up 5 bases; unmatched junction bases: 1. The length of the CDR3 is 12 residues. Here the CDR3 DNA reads TGCAGTGGACTAGCGGGAGAAGATACGCAGTATTTT. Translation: CSGLAGEDTQYF.

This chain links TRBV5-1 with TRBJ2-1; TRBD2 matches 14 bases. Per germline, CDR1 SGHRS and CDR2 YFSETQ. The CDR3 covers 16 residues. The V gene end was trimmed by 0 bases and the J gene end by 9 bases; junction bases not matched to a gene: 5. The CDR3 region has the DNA TGCGCCAGCAGCTTGGGGGGACTAGCGGGAGTGAGTGAGCAGTTCTTC. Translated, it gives CASSLGGLAGVSEQFF.

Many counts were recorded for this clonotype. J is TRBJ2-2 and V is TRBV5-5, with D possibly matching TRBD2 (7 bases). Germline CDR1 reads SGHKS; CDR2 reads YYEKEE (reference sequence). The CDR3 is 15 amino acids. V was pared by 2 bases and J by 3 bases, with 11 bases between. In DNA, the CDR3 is TGTGCCAGCAGCTTCGGCGGGGGCGACACCGGGGAGCTGTTTTTT. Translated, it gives CASSFGGGDTGELFF.

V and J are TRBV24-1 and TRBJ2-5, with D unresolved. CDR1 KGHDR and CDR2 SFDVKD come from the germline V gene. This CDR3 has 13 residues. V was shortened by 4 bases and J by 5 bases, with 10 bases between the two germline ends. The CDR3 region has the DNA TGTGCCACCAGTGACGGGCTCCGCGAGACCCAGTACTTC. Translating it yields CATSDGLRETQYF.

The CDR3 spells CASSLAAPGGYTF. CDR3 nucleotide sequence: TGTGCCAGCAGCTTAGCAGCGCCAGGGGGCTACACCTTC. The rearrangement links TRBV7-2 to TRBJ1-2; a possible D gene is TRBD1 (5 bases). The germline V gene encodes CDR1 SGHTA and CDR2 FQGNSA. Trimming shortened V by 0 bases and J by 8 bases, and 10 bases separated the two germline ends. This CDR3 is 13 amino acids long. The complete variable domain, with remaining parts taken from reference TRBV7-2 and TRBJ1-2, reads GAGVSQSPSNKVTEKGKDVELRCDPISGHTALYWYRQSLGQGLEFLIYFQGNSAPDKSGLPSDRFSAERTGGSVSTLTIQRTQQEDSAVYLCASSLAAPGGYTFGSGTRLTVV.

DNA for the CDR3: TGTGCCAGCAAAGAGGGTGGGGAGCAGTACTTC. It specifies CASKEGGEQYF. The chain employs TRBV6-1 and TRBJ2-7; D might be TRBD2 (5 bases). CDR1 is MNHNS, CDR2 SASEGT, per germline. The length of the CDR3 is 11 residues. Trimming took off 7 bases at V and 7 bases at J, with 11 bases between the two ends.